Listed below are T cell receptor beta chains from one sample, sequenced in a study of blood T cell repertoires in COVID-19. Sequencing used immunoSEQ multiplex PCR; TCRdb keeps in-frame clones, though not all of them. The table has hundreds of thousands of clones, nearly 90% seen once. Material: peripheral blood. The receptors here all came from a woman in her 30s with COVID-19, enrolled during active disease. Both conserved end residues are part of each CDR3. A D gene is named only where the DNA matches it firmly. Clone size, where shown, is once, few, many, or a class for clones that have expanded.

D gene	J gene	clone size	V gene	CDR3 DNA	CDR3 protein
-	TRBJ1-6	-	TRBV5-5	TGTGCCAGCAGCTTGAGTCCACTGCAACATAATTCACCCCTCCACTTT	CASSLSPLQHNSPLHF
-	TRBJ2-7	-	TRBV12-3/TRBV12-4	TGTGCCAGCAGTTTGGGCGGGCCCTACGAGCAGTACTTC	CASSLGGPYEQYF
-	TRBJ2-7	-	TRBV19	TGTGCCAGTAGCGGGTCCGGGGTAGGCTACGAGCAGTACTTC	CASSGSGVGYEQYF
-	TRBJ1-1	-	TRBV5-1	TGCGCCAGCAGCGCCGGACAGCCAGACACTGAAGCTTTCTTT	CASSAGQPDTEAFF
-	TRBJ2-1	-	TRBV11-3	TGTGCCAGCAGCTTAGAGAGGTACAATGAGCAGTTCTTC	CASSLERYNEQFF
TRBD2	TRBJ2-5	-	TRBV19	TGTGCCAGTAACTCTGGGGCTAGCGGGGGAGGAGAGACCCAGTACTTC	CASNSGASGGGETQYF
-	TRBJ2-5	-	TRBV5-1	TGCGCCAGCAGCCAAATGCCAGGGGCGCAGGAGACCCAGTACTTC	CASSQMPGAQETQYF
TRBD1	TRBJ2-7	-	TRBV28	TGTGCCAGCAGACACAGGGGGCACTACGAGCAGTACTTC	CASRHRGHYEQYF
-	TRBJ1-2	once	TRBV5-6	TGTGCCAGCAGCTACCGAGGGGGGAGGGCTAATGGCTACACCTTC	CASSYRGGRANGYTF
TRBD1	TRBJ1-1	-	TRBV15	TGTGCCACCAGCAGTCGACAGGGTTACACTGAAGCTTTCTTT	CATSSRQGYTEAFF
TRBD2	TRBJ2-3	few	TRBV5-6	TGTGCCAGCAGCTTGCCCTCGGCGCGGGGGGGAGATACGCAGTATTTT	CASSLPSARGGDTQYF
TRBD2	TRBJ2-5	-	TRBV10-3	TGTGCCACCCAGGGACTAGCGGGGTCCTTGGCCCAGTACTTC	CATQGLAGSLAQYF
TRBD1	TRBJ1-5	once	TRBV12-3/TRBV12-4	TGTGCCAGCAGGCGCACAGGGGGACAGCCCCAGCATTTT	CASRRTGGQPQHF
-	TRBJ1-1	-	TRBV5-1	TGCGCCAGCAGCTTGGGGCCGCAGACTGAAGCTTTCTTT	CASSLGPQTEAFF
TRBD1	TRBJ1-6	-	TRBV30	TGTGCCTGTGACAGGGATTCTGGATCACCCCTCCACTTT	CACDRDSGSPLHF
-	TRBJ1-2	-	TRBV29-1	TGCAGCGTTGGCTCTAAACTAACAGGGAAGGAGAAGGGCTACACCTTC	CSVGSKLTGKEKGYTF
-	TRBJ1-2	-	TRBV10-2	TGCGCCAGCGGGGAGAACTATGGCTACACCTTC	CASGENYGYTF
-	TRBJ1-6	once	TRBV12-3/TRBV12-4	TGTGCCAGCAGTTTTGAGGTACCACCCCTCCACTTT	CASSFEVPPLHF
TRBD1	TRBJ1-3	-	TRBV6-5	TGTGCCAGCAGCCCCAGGGGGAGAATCGGAAACACCATATATTTT	CASSPRGRIGNTIYF